The T cell receptor (beta chain) under discussion was sequenced for a study of blood T cell repertoires in COVID-19. For the study at large: From the United States, Italy and Spain came samples of acute and convalescent COVID-19.

In the original analysis: How many nucleated cells were present was estimated from reference gene primer amplification. Repertoires were generated with immunoSEQ multiplex PCR, while TCRdb's copy carries only in-frame clones and drops some. That table supplies the V and J calls and clone size; D and trimming were determined from the DNA. This sample has fewer than 65,000 clones, with approximately 90% found just once. Between the trimmed V and J ends, which lost 4 bases and 7 bases, there was a span of 17 bases. This CDR3 comprises 15 residues. CDR1 LGHDT and CDR2 YNNKEL come from the germline V gene (reference sequence).

This clonotype was sampled from a man over 45 with acute or convalescent COVID-19. V gene TRBV3-1 (or the pseudogene TRBV3-2) combines with J gene TRBJ2-1; TRBD2 is a possible D gene (7 bases). The sequenced sample consisted of peripheral blood. In DNA, the CDR3 is TGTGCCAGCAGCCTGCTTGGGGGGGCCCATAATGAGCAGTTCTTC. This codes for CASSLLGGAHNEQFF.